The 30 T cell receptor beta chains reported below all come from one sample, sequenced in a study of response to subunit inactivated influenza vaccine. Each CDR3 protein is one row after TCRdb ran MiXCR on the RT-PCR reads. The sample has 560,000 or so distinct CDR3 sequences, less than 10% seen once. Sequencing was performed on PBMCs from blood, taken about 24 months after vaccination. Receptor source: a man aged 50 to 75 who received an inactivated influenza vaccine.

This CDR3 is CASSFGSLGEPQHF. CDR3 DNA: TGTGCCAGCAGTTTTGGTTCGCTAGGTGAGCCCCAGCATTTT. V is TRBV28 and J is TRBJ1-5; D not resolved. The CDR3 spans 14 residues. Trimming took off 3 bases at V and 8 bases at J, with 14 bases between the two ends. Germline loops: CDR1 MDHEN, CDR2 SYDVKM.

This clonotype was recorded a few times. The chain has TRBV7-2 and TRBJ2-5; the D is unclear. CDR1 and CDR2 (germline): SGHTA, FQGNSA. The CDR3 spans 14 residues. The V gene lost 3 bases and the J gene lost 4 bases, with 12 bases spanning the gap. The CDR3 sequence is CASSFGERRETQYF. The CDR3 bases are TGTGCCAGCAGCTTTGGAGAGAGGAGAGAGACCCAGTACTTC.

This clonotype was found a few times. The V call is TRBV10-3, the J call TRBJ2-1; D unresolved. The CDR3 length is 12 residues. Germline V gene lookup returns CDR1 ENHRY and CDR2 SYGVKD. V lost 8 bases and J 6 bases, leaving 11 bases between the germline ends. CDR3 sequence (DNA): TGTGCCATCCGTAACACTTCCAATGAGCAGTTCTTC. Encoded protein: CAIRNTSNEQFF.

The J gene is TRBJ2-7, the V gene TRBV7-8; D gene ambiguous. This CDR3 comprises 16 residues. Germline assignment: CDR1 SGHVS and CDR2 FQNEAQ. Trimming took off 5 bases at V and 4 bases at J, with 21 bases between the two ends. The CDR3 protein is CASSQYEWAARYEQYF. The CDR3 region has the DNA TGTGCCAGCAGCCAGTATGAATGGGCCGCCAGGTACGAGCAGTACTTC. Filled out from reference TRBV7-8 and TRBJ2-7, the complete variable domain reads GAGVSQSPRYKVAKRGQDVALRCDPISGHVSLFWYQQALGQGPEFLTYFQNEAQLDKSGLPSDRFFAERPEGSVSTLKIQRTQQEDSAVYLCASSQYEWAARYEQYFGPGTRLTVT.

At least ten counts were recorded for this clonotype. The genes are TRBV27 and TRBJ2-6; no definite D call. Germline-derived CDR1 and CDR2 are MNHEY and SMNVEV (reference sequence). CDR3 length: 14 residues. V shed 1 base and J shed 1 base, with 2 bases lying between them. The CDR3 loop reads CASSLLSGANVLTF. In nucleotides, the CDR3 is TGTGCCAGCAGTTTATTGTCTGGGGCCAACGTCCTGACTTTC.

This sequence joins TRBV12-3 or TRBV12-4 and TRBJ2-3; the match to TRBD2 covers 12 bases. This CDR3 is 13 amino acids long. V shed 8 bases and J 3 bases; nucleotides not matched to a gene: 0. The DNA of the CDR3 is TGTGCCAGCGGACTAGCGGGAACAGATACGCAGTATTTT. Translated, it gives CASGLAGTDTQYF.

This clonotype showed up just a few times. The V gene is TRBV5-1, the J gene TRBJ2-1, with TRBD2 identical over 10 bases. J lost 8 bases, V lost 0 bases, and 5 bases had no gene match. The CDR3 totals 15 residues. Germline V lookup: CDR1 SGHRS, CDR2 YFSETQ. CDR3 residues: CASSLDGTSVDEQFF. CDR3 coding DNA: TGCGCCAGCAGCTTGGACGGGACTAGCGTCGATGAGCAGTTCTTC.

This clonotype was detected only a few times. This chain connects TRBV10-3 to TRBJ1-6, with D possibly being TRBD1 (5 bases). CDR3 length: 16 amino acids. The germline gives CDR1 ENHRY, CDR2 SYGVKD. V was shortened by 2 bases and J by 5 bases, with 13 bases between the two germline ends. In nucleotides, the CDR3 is TGTGCCATCAGTGAGGTAGGGGCAGAGGATAATTCACCCCTCCACTTT. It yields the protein CAISEVGAEDNSPLHF.

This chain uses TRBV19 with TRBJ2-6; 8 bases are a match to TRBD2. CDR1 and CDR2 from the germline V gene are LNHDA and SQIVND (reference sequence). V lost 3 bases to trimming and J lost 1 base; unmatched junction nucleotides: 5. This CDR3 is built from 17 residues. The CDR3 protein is CASSMRAGVSGANVLTF. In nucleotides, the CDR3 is TGTGCCAGTAGTATGCGAGCGGGAGTTTCTGGGGCCAACGTCCTGACTTTC.

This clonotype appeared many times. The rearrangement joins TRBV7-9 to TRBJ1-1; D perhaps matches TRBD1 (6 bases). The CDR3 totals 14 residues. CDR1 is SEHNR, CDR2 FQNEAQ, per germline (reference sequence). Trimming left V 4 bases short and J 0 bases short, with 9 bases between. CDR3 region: CASSSGQLNTEAFF. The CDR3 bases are TGTGCCAGCAGCTCGGGACAACTGAACACTGAAGCTTTCTTT.

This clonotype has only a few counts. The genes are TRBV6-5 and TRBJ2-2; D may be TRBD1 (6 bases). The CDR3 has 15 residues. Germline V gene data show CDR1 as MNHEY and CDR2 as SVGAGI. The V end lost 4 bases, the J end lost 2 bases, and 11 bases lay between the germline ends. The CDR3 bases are TGTGCCAGCAGTTGGACAGCCCAAAACACCGGGGAGCTGTTTTTT. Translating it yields CASSWTAQNTGELFF.

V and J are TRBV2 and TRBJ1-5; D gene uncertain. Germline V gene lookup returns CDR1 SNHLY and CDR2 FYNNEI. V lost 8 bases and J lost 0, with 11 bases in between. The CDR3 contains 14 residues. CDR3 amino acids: CASQDGYSNQPQHF. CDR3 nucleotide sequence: TGTGCCAGCCAAGACGGGTATAGCAATCAGCCCCAGCATTTT.

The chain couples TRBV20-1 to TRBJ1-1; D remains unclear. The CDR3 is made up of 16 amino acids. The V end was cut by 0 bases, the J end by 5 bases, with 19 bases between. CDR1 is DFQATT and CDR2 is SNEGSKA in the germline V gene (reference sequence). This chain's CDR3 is CSARDMMKGGYTEAFF. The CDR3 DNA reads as TGCAGTGCTAGAGATATGATGAAGGGTGGGTATACTGAAGCTTTCTTT.

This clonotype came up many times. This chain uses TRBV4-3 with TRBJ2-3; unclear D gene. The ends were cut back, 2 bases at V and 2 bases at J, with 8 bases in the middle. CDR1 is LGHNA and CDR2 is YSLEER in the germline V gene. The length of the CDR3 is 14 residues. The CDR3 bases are TGCGCCAGCAGCCAAAGTCCCCACACAGATACGCAGTATTTT. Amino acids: CASSQSPHTDTQYF.

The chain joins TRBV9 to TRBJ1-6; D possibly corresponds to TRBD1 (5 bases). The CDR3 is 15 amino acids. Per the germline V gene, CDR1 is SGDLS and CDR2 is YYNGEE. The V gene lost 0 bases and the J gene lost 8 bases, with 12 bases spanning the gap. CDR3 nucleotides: TGTGCCAGCAGCGTAGCAGGGACGGGGGATTCACCCCTCCACTTT. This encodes CASSVAGTGDSPLHF.

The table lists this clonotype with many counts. CDR3 region: CASSQGLIIPSGRGEQYF. For the CDR3, the DNA is TGCGCCAGCAGCCAAGGGCTCATCATCCCTAGCGGGAGAGGCGAGCAGTACTTC. The chain joins TRBV4-1 to TRBJ2-7, with 10 bases identical to TRBD2. This CDR3 has 18 residues. The germline V gene encodes CDR1 MGHRA and CDR2 YSYEKL. Trimming cost V 1 base and J 6 bases; bases outside gene matches: 15.

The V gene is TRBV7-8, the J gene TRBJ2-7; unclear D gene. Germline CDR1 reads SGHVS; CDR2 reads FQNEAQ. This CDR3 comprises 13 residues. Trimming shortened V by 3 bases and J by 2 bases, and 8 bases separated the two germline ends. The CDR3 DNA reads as TGTGCCAGCAGCTTGTACCTCACCTACGAGCAGTACTTC. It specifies CASSLYLTYEQYF.

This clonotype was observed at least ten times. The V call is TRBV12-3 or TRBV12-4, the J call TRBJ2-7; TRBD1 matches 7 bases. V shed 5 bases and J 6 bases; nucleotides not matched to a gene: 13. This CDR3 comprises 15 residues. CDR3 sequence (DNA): TGTGCCAGCAGTCCCACAGGGGATACTACGAGCGAGCAGTACTTC. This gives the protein CASSPTGDTTSEQYF.

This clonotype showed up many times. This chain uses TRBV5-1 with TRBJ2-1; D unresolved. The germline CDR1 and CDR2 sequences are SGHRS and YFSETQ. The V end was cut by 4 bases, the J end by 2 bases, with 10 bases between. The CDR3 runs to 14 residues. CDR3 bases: TGCGCCAGCAGCCCCAGACGCGCCTACAATGAGCAGTTCTTC. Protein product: CASSPRRAYNEQFF.

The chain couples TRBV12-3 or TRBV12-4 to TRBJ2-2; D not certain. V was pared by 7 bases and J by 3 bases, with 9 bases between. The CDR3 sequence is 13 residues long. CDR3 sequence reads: CASNLGYTGELFF. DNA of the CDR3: TGTGCCAGCAACCTAGGCTACACCGGGGAGCTGTTTTTT.

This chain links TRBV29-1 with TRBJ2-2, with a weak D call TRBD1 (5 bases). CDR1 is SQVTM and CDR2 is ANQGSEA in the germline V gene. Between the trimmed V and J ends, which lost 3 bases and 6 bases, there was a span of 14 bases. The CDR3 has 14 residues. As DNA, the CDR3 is TGCAGCGTTGATACAGGCGGCGGTTCCGGGGAGCTGTTTTTT. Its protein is CSVDTGGGSGELFF.

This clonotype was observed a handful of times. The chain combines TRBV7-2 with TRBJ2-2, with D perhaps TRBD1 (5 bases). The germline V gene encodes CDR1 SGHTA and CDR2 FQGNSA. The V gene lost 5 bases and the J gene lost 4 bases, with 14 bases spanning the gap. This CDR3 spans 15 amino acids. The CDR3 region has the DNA TGTGCCAGCAGCATGAGACAGATATCCACCGGGGAGCTGTTTTTT. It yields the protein CASSMRQISTGELFF.

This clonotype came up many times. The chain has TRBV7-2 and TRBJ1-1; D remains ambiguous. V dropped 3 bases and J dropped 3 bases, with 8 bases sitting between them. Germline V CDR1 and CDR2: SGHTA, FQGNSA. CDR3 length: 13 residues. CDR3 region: CASSLGAYTEAFF. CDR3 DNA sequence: TGTGCCAGCAGCTTGGGAGCGTACACTGAAGCTTTCTTT.

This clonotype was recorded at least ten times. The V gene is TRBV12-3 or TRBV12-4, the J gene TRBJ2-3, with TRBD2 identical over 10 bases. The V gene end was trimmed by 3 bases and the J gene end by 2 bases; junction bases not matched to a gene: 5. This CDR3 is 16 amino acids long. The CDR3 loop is CASSFTTSGSTDTQYF. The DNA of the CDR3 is TGTGCCAGCAGTTTCACGACTAGCGGGTCCACAGATACGCAGTATTTT.

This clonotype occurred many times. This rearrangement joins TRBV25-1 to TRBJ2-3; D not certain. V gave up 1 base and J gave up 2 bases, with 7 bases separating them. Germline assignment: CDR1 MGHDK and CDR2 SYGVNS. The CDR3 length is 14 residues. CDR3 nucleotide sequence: TGTGCCAGCAGTGAATTTCGCTCCACAGATACGCAGTATTTT. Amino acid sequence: CASSEFRSTDTQYF.

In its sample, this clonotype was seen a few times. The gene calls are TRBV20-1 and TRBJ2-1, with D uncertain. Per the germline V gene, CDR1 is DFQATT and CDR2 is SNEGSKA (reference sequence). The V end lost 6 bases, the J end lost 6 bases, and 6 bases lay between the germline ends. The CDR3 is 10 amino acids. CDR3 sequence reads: CSATGNEQFF. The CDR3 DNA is TGCAGTGCCACCGGCAATGAGCAGTTCTTC.

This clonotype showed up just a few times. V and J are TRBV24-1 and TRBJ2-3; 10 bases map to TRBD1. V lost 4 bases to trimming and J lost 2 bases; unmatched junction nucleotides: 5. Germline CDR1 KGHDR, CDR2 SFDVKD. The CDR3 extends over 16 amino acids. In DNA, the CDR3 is TGTGCCACCAGTGACCCGGGACAGGGGAACACAGATACGCAGTATTTT. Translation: CATSDPGQGNTDTQYF.

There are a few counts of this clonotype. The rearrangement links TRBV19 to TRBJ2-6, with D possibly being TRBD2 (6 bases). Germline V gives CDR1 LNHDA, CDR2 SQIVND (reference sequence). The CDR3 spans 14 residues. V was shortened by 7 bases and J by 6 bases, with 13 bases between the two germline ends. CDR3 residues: CASTPDYTANVLTF. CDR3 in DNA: TGTGCCAGTACCCCGGACTATACGGCCAACGTCCTGACTTTC.

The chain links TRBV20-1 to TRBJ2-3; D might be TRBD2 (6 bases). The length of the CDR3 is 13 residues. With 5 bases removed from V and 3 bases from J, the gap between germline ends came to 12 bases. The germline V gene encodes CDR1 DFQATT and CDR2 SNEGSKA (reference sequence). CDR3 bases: TGCAGTGCTTCTCGACTAGGAACAGATACGCAGTATTTT. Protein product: CSASRLGTDTQYF.

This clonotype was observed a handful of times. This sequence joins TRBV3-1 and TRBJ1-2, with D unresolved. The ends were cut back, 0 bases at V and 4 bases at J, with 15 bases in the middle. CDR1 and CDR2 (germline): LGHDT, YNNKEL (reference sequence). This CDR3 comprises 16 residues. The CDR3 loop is CASSQDGRRLTYGYTF. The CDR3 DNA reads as TGTGCCAGCAGCCAAGATGGAAGAAGACTTACCTATGGCTACACCTTC. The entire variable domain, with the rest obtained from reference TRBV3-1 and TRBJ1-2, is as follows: DTAVSQTPKYLVTQMGNDKSIKCEQNLGHDTMYWYKQDSKKFLKIMFSYNNKELIINETVPNRFSPKSPDKAHLNLHINSLELGDSAVYFCASSQDGRRLTYGYTFGSGTRLTVV.